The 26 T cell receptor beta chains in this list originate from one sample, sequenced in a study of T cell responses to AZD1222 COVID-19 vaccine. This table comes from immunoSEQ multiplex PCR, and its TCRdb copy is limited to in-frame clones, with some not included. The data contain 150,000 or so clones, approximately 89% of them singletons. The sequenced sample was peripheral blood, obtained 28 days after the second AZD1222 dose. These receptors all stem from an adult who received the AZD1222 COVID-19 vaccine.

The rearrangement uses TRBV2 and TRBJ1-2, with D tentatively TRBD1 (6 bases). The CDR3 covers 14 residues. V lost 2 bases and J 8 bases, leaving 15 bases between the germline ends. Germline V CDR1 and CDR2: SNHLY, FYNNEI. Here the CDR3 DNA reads TGTGCCAGCAGTGAACCGGGGACAATTTCAGGCTACACCTTC. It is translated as CASSEPGTISGYTF.

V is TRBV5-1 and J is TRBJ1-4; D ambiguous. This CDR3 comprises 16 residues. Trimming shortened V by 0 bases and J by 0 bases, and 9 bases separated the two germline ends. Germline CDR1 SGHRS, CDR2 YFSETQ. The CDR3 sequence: CASSLAGGSTNEKLFF. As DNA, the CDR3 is TGCGCCAGCAGCTTGGCCGGCGGCTCAACTAATGAAAAACTGTTTTTT.

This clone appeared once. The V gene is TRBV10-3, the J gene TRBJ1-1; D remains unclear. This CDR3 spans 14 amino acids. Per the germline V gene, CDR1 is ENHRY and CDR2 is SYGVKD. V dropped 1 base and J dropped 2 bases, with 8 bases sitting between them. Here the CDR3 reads CAISEYTSNTEAFF. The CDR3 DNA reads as TGTGCCATCAGTGAGTATACAAGTAACACTGAAGCTTTCTTT.

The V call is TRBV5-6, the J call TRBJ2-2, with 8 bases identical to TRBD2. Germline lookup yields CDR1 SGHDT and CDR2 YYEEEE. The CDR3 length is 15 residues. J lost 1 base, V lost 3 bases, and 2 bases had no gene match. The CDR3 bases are TGTGCCAGCAGCTACCTAGCGGGGAACACCGGGGAGCTGTTTTTT. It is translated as CASSYLAGNTGELFF.

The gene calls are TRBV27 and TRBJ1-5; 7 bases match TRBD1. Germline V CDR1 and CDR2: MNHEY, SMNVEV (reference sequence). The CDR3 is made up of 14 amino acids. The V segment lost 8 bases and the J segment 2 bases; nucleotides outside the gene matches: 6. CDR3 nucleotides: TGTGCCAGCCGACGACAGGGTGGCAATCAGCCCCAGCATTTT. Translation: CASRRQGGNQPQHF.

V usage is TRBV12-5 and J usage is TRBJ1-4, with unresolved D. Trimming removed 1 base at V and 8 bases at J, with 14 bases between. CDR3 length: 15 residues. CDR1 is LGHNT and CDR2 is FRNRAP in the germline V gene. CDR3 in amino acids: CASGLALGGGEKLFF. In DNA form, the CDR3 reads TGTGCTAGTGGTTTGGCCCTCGGAGGTGGGGAAAAACTGTTTTTT.

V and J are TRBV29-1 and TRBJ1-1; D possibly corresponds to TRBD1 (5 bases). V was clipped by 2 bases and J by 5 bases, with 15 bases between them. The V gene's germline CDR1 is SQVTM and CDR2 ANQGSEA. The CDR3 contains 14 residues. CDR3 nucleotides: TGCAGCGTTGAACTCCGGGGGACGAGAACTGAAGCTTTCTTT. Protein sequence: CSVELRGTRTEAFF.

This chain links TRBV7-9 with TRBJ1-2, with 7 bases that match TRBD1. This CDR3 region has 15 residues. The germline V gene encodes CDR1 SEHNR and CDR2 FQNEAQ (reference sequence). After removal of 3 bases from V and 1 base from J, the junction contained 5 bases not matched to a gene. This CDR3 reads CASSFRTGDNYGYTF. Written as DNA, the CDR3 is TGTGCCAGCAGCTTCCGGACAGGAGATAACTATGGCTACACCTTC.

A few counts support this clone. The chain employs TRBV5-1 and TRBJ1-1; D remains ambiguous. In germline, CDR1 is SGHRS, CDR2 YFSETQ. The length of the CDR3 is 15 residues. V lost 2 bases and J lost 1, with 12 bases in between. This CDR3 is CASSFPSSSNTEAFF. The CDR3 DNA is TGCGCCAGCAGCTTCCCCTCGAGCTCGAACACTGAAGCTTTCTTT.

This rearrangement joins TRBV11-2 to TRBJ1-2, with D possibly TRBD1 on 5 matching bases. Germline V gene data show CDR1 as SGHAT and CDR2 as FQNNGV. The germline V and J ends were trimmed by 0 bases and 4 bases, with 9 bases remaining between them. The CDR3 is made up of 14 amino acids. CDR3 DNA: TGTGCCAGCAGCTTAGAAGGGGAGGGCTATGGCTACACCTTC. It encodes CASSLEGEGYGYTF.

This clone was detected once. This CDR3 is CAISGTGILQNTEAFF. The CDR3 DNA follows: TGTGCCATCAGTGGGACAGGGATTTTACAGAACACTGAAGCTTTCTTT. The chain employs TRBV10-3 and TRBJ1-1; 8 positions match TRBD1. V lost 4 bases to trimming and J lost 1 base; unmatched junction nucleotides: 8. This CDR3 contains 16 residues. CDR1 is ENHRY and CDR2 is SYGVKD in the germline V gene.

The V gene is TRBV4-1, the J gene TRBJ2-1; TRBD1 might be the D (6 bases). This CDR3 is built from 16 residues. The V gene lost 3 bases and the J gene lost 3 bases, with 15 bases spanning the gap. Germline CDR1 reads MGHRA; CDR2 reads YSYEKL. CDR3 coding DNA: TGCGCCAGCAGCCATCAAGGACAGTTGGGCTACAATGAGCAGTTCTTC. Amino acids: CASSHQGQLGYNEQFF.

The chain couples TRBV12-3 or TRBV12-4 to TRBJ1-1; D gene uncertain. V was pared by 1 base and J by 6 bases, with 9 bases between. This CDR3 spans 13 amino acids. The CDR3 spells CASSLGVGAEAFF. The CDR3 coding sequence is TGTGCCAGCAGTTTAGGGGTAGGCGCTGAAGCTTTCTTT.

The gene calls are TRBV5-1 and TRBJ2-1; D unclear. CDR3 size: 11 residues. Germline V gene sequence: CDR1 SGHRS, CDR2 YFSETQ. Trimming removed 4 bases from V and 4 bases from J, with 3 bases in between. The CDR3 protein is CASSEYNEQFF. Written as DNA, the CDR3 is TGCGCCAGCAGCGAATACAATGAGCAGTTCTTC.

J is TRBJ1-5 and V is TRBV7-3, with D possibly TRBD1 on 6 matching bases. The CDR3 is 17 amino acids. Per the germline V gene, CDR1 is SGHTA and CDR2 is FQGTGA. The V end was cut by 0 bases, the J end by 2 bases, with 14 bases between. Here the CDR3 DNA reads TGTGCCAGCAGCTTAACCCCACCGGGGGGCGGCAATCAGCCCCAGCATTTT. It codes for CASSLTPPGGGNQPQHF. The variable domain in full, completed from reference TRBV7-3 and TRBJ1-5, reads GAGVSQTPSNKVTEKGKYVELRCDPISGHTALYWYRQSLGQGPEFLIYFQGTGAADDSGLPNDRFFAVRPEGSVSTLKIQRTERGDSAVYLCASSLTPPGGGNQPQHFGDGTRLSIL.

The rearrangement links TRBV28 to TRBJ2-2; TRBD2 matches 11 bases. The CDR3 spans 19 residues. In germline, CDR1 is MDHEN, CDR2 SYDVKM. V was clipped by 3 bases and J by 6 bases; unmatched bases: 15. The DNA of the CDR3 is TGTGCCAGCAGTTTGACAGGGGTCGGGACTAGCGGTCATGCCGGGGAGCTGTTTTTT. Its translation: CASSLTGVGTSGHAGELFF.

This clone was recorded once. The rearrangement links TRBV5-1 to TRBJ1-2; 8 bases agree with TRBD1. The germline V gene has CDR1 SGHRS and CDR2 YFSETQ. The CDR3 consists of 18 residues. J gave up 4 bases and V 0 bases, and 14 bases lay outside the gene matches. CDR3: CASSLGLGQEGRGYGYTF. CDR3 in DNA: TGCGCCAGCAGCTTGGGTTTGGGACAGGAGGGCCGGGGCTATGGCTACACCTTC.

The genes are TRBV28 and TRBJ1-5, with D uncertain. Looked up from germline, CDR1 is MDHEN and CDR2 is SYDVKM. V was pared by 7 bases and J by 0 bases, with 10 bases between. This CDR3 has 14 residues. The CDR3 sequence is CASTPTYSNQPQHF. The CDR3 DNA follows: TGTGCCAGCACCCCCACCTATAGCAATCAGCCCCAGCATTTT.

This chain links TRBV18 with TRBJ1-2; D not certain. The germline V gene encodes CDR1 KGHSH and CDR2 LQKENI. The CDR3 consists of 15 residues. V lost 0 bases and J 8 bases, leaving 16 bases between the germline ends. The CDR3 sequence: CASSPPGPGPEGYTF. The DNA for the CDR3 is TGTGCCAGCTCACCACCGGGCCCGGGTCCTGAGGGCTACACCTTC.

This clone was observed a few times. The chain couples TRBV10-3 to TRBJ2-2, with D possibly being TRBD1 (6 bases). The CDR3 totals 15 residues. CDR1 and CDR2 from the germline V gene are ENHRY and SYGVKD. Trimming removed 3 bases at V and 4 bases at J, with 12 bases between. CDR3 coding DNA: TGTGCCATCAGTGACAGGGGTTCCCTCACCGGGGAGCTGTTTTTT. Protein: CAISDRGSLTGELFF.

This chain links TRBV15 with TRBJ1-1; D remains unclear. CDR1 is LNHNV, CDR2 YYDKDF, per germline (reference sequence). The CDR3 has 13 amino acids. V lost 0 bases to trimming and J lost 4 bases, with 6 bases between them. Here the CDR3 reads CATSRDRTTEAFF. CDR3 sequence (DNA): TGTGCCACCAGCAGAGACCGTACCACTGAAGCTTTCTTT.

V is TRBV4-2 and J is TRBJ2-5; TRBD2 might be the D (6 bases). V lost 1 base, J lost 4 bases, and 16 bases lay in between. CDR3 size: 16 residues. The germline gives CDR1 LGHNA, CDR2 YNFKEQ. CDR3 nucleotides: TGTGCCAGCAGCCAAGGGAGGGCGGGGCCCGGAGAGACCCAGTACTTC. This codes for CASSQGRAGPGETQYF.

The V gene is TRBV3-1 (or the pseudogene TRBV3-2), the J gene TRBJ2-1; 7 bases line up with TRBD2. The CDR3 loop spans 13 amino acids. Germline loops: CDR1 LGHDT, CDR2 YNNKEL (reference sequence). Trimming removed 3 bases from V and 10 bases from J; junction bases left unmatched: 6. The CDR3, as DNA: TGTGCCAGCAGCCACTACAGCGGGGAGGAGCAGTTCTTC. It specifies CASSHYSGEEQFF.

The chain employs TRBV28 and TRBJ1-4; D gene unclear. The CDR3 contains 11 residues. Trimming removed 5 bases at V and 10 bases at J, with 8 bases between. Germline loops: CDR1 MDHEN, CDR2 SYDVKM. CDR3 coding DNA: TGTGCCAGCAGTACGCCGGGAAAACTGTTTTTT. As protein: CASSTPGKLFF.

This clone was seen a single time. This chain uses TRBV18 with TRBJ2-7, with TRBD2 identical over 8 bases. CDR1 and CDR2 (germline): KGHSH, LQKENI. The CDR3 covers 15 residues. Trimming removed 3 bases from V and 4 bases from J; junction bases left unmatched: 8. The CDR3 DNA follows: TGTGCCAGCTCACCCCAGGGGAGCGGGAGTTACGAGCAGTACTTC. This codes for CASSPQGSGSYEQYF.

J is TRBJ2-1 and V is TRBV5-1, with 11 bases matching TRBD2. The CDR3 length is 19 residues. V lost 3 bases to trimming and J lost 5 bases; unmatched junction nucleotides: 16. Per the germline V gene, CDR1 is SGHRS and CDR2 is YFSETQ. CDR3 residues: CASSSEILAGGSPNNEQFF. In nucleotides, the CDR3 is TGCGCCAGCAGCTCCGAAATCCTAGCGGGAGGTTCCCCTAACAATGAGCAGTTCTTC.